This T cell receptor beta chain stems from a study of blood T cell repertoires in COVID-19. Turning to the study itself: The United States, Italy and Spain were the sources of the acute and convalescent COVID-19 samples.

In the original analysis: Amplified reference gene primers provided the basis for estimating nucleated cell counts. Assay: immunoSEQ multiplex PCR; the TCRdb copy retains only in-frame clones and omits some. The DNA gave D and trimming, while V, J and clone size come from that table. This table has 120,000 to 150,000 clones, roughly four fifths appearing once. Comments on this clone: A far bigger clonotype differs at one base, so this is likely a read error. This specimen includes other DNA sequences encoding the same CDR3.

The CDR3 length is 11 residues. From germline, CDR1 is LGHDT and CDR2 YNNKEL (reference sequence). The chain combines TRBV3-1 (or the pseudogene TRBV3-2) with TRBJ1-2, with TRBD1 as a possible D gene (6 bases). The source of this sequence is a human donor with acute or convalescent COVID-19. The donor label of this sample is uncertain. Sequencing was carried out using peripheral blood. The CDR3 sequence is CASSPGDGYTF. CDR3 DNA sequence: TGTGCCAGCAGCCCAGGGGATGGTTACACCTTC.